The 5 T cell receptor beta chains below all came from one sample that was sequenced in a study of T cells in Graves' hyperthyroidism and ophthalmopathy. The investigators amplified TCR beta CDR3 regions from RNA transcripts. An initial round of RT-PCR targeting the TCR CDR3 relied on the HTBI primer set. MiXCR, applied by TCRdb to the multiplex PCR reads, yields one record per CDR3 protein. Seen here are approximately 590,000 distinct CDR3 sequences, around a sixth observed once, and the top ten hold 7.3%. The material sequenced was blood. These receptors were obtained from a woman aged 25 to 39 with Graves' hyperthyroidism.

The genes are TRBV18 and TRBJ2-7; 12 nucleotides agree with TRBD1. J was trimmed by 4 bases and V by 8 bases; bases with no gene match: 3. There are 13 residues in the CDR3. CDR1 and CDR2 (germline): KGHSH, LQKENI. The CDR3 reads CASEGQGAYEQYF. For the CDR3, the DNA is TGTGCCAGCGAGGGACAGGGGGCTTACGAGCAGTACTTC. The full variable domain, with the rest looked up from reference TRBV18 and TRBJ2-7, is NAGVMQNPRHLVRRRGQEARLRCSPMKGHSHVYWYRQLPEEGLKFMVYLQKENIIDESGMPKERFSAEFPKEGPSILRIQQVVRGDSAAYFCASEGQGAYEQYFGPGTRLTVT.

The rearrangement uses TRBV29-1 and TRBJ2-1; tentatively, D is TRBD1 or TRBD2 (5 bases each). The V gene's germline CDR1 is SQVTM and CDR2 ANQGSEA. The CDR3 contains 15 residues. Trimming left V 6 bases short and J 0 bases short, with 15 bases between. The CDR3 nucleotides are TGCAGCGTGGTGGGGGTGATGAGCTCCTACAATGAGCAGTTCTTC. Protein product: CSVVGVMSSYNEQFF.

About this clonotype itself: One junction end disagrees with the germline gene, perhaps due to a read error. CDR3 protein: CASRDSSSYNPPLHF. The CDR3 coding sequence is TGTGCCAGCAGGGACAGCAGCTCCTATAATCCACCCCTCCACTTT. The J gene is TRBJ1-6, the V gene TRBV2; TRBD1 is a possible D gene (6 bases). The germline V gene encodes CDR1 SNHLY and CDR2 FYNNEI. The length of the CDR3 is 15 residues.

This chain joins TRBV9 and TRBJ2-5; D possibly uses TRBD1 or TRBD2 (5 bases each). CDR3 size: 12 residues. Trimming left V 4 bases short and J 7 bases short, with 11 bases between. Looked up from germline, CDR1 is SGDLS and CDR2 is YYNGEE. Written as DNA, the CDR3 is TGTGCCAGCAGCCCTGTTGGGGGGACCCAGTACTTC. Translating gives CASSPVGGTQYF.

This clonotype was found many times. The chain employs TRBV6-2 or TRBV6-3 and TRBJ1-1, with a weak D call TRBD1 (5 bases). Trimming left V 5 bases short and J 1 base short, with 11 bases between. The CDR3 loop spans 14 amino acids. CDR1 MNHEY and CDR2 SVGEGT come from the germline V gene. CDR3 sequence: CASSPLTGNTEAFF. Here the CDR3 DNA reads TGTGCCAGCAGTCCCCTAACAGGGAACACTGAAGCTTTCTTT.